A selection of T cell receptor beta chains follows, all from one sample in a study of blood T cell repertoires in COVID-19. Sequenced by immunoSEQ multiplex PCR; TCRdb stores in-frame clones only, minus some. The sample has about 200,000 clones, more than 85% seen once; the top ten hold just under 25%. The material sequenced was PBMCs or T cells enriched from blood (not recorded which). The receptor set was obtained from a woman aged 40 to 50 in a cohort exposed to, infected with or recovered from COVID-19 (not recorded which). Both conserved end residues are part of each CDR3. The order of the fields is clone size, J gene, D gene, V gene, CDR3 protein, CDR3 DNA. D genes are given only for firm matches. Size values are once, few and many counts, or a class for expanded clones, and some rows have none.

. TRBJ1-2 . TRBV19 CASSMRDLWTYGYTF TGTGCCAGTAGTATGCGGGACCTATGGACCTATGGCTACACCTTC
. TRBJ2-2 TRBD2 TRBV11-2 CASSLDGLAVISGELFF TGTGCCAGCAGCTTAGATGGACTAGCCGTAATCTCCGGGGAGCTGTTTTTT
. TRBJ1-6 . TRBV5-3 CARSLVSYF TGTGCCAGAAGCTTGGTTTCTTACTTT
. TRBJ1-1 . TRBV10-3 CATSLRQGGEAFF TGTGCCACTTCCCTCCGGCAGGGCGGTGAAGCTTTCTTT
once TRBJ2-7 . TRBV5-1 CASSLVGGGKYEQYF TGCGCCAGCAGCTTGGTTGGCGGGGGCAAATACGAGCAGTACTTC
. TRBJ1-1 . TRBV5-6 CASSLGRRGNTEAFF TGTGCCAGCAGCTTGGGCCGACGGGGGAACACTGAAGCTTTCTTT
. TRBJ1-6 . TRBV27 CASRQGQSSYNSPLHF TGTGCCAGCAGACAAGGACAGAGCTCCTATAATTCACCCCTCCACTTT
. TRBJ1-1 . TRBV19 CASTPRTPTGEAFF TGTGCCAGTACCCCGAGGACTCCGACAGGTGAAGCTTTCTTT
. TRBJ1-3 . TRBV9 CASSVSGSSGNTIYF TGTGCCAGCAGCGTAAGCGGGAGCTCTGGAAACACCATATATTTT
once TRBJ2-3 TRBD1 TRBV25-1 CASSVTGGAGDTQYF TGTGCCAGCAGTGTGACAGGGGGCGCGGGGGATACGCAGTATTTT
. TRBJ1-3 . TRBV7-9 CASSLTGLGNTIYF TGTGCCAGCAGCTTAACAGGACTAGGAAACACCATATATTTT
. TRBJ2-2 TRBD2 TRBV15 CATSIPGLPNTGELFF TGTGCCACCAGCATTCCGGGACTACCTAACACCGGGGAGCTGTTTTTT
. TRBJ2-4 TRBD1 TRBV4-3 CASSQDLPGTGKNIQYF TGCGCCAGCAGCCAAGATCTTCCTGGGACAGGGAAAAACATTCAGTACTTC
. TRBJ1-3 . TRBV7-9 CASDSAENTIYF TGTGCCAGCGACTCGGCCGAAAACACCATATATTTT
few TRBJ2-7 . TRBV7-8 CASSFASAPYEQYF TGTGCCAGCAGCTTCGCTAGCGCTCCCTACGAGCAGTACTTC
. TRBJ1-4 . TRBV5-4 CAAGGSTNEKLFF TGTGCCGCCGGGGGATCGACTAATGAAAAACTGTTTTTT
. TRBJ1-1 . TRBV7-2 CASSPEGHRGGTEAFF TGTGCCAGCAGCCCCGAGGGTCATCGGGGAGGCACTGAAGCTTTCTTT
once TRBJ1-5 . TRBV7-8 CASSLAGRGAREVEPQHF TGTGCCAGCAGCTTAGCTGGTAGGGGGGCTCGGGAGGTAGAGCCCCAGCATTTT
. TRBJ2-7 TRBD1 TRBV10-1 CASSDGTGINEQYF TGCGCCAGCAGTGACGGGACAGGGATAAACGAGCAGTACTTC
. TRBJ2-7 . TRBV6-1 CASSEWDGGGAYEQYF TGTGCCAGCAGTGAATGGGATGGAGGGGGGGCCTACGAGCAGTACTTC
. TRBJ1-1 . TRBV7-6 CASSSGQNTEAFF TGTGCCAGCAGCTCGGGACAGAACACTGAAGCTTTCTTT
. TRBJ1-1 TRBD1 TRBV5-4 CASSAGGTGNTEAFF TGTGCCAGCAGCGCAGGGGGGACAGGGAACACTGAAGCTTTCTTT
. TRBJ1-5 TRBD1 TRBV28 CASRPAGQGSNQPQHF TGTGCCAGCAGACCGGCAGGACAGGGCAGCAATCAGCCCCAGCATTTT
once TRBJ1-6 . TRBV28 CASSLGGFNSPLHF TGTGCCAGCAGCCTGGGGGGTTTTAATTCACCCCTCCACTTT
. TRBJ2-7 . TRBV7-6 CASSLDISYEQYF TGTGCCAGCAGCTTAGACATTTCCTACGAGCAGTACTTC
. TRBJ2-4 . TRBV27 CASSPTGKNIQYF TGTGCCAGCAGTCCTACGGGGAAAAACATTCAGTACTTC
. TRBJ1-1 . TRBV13 CASSLGGGNTEAFF TGTGCCAGCAGCTTAGGAGGGGGGAACACTGAAGCTTTCTTT
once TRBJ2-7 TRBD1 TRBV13 CASSQNRGRNEQYF TGTGCCAGCAGCCAGAACAGGGGGCGAAACGAGCAGTACTTC
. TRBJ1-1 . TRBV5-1 CAPLAAAGTEAFF TGCGCCCCCTTGGCGGCGGCTGGCACTGAAGCTTTCTTT
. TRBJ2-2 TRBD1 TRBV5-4 CASRETGALYTGELFF TGTGCCAGCAGGGAGACAGGGGCGCTTTACACCGGGGAGCTGTTTTTT
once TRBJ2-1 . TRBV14 CASSQARLIARVGNEQFF TGTGCCAGCAGCCAAGCTCGTCTGATTGCCAGGGTGGGCAATGAGCAGTTCTTC
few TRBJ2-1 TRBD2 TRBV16 CASSQTREGEQFF TGTGCCAGCAGCCAAACTCGGGAGGGGGAGCAGTTCTTC
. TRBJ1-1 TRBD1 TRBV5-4 CASTPRQGEAFF TGTGCCAGCACCCCTCGACAGGGGGAAGCTTTCTTT
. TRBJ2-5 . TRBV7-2 CASSLDGAFQETQYF TGTGCCAGCAGCTTAGACGGAGCGTTCCAAGAGACCCAGTACTTC
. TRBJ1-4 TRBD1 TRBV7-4 CASSQGQGAEKLFF TGTGCCAGCAGCCAAGGACAGGGGGCTGAAAAACTGTTTTTT
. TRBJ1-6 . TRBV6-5 CASSYSDPGRAPLHF TGTGCCAGCAGTTACTCCGACCCGGGGAGGGCACCCCTCCACTTT
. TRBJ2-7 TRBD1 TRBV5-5 CASSLGGQTRSYEQYF TGTGCCAGCAGCTTGGGGGGACAGACCCGCTCCTACGAGCAGTACTTC
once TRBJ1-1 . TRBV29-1 CSDIGARSRNTEAFF TGCAGCGACATAGGGGCTAGGTCGAGGAACACTGAAGCTTTCTTT
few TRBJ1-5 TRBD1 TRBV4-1 CASSHPGTENQPQHF TGCGCCAGCAGCCACCCTGGGACAGAGAATCAGCCCCAGCATTTT
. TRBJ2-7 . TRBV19 CASSMAGAYEQYF TGTGCCAGTAGTATGGCAGGGGCCTACGAGCAGTACTTC
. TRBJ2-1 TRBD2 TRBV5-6 CASSLVAGERYNEQFF TGTGCCAGCAGCCTAGTAGCGGGGGAGAGGTACAATGAGCAGTTCTTC
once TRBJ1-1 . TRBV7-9 CASSPDSMNTEAFF TGTGCCAGCAGCCCCGACAGTATGAACACTGAAGCTTTCTTT
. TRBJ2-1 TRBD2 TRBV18 CASSPPLGSPNSGAYNEQFF TGTGCCAGCTCACCACCCCTCGGGTCCCCAAATAGCGGGGCCTACAATGAGCAGTTCTTC
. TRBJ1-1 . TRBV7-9 CASSSSLRNTEAFF TGTGCCAGCAGCTCAAGTCTGAGGAACACTGAAGCTTTCTTT